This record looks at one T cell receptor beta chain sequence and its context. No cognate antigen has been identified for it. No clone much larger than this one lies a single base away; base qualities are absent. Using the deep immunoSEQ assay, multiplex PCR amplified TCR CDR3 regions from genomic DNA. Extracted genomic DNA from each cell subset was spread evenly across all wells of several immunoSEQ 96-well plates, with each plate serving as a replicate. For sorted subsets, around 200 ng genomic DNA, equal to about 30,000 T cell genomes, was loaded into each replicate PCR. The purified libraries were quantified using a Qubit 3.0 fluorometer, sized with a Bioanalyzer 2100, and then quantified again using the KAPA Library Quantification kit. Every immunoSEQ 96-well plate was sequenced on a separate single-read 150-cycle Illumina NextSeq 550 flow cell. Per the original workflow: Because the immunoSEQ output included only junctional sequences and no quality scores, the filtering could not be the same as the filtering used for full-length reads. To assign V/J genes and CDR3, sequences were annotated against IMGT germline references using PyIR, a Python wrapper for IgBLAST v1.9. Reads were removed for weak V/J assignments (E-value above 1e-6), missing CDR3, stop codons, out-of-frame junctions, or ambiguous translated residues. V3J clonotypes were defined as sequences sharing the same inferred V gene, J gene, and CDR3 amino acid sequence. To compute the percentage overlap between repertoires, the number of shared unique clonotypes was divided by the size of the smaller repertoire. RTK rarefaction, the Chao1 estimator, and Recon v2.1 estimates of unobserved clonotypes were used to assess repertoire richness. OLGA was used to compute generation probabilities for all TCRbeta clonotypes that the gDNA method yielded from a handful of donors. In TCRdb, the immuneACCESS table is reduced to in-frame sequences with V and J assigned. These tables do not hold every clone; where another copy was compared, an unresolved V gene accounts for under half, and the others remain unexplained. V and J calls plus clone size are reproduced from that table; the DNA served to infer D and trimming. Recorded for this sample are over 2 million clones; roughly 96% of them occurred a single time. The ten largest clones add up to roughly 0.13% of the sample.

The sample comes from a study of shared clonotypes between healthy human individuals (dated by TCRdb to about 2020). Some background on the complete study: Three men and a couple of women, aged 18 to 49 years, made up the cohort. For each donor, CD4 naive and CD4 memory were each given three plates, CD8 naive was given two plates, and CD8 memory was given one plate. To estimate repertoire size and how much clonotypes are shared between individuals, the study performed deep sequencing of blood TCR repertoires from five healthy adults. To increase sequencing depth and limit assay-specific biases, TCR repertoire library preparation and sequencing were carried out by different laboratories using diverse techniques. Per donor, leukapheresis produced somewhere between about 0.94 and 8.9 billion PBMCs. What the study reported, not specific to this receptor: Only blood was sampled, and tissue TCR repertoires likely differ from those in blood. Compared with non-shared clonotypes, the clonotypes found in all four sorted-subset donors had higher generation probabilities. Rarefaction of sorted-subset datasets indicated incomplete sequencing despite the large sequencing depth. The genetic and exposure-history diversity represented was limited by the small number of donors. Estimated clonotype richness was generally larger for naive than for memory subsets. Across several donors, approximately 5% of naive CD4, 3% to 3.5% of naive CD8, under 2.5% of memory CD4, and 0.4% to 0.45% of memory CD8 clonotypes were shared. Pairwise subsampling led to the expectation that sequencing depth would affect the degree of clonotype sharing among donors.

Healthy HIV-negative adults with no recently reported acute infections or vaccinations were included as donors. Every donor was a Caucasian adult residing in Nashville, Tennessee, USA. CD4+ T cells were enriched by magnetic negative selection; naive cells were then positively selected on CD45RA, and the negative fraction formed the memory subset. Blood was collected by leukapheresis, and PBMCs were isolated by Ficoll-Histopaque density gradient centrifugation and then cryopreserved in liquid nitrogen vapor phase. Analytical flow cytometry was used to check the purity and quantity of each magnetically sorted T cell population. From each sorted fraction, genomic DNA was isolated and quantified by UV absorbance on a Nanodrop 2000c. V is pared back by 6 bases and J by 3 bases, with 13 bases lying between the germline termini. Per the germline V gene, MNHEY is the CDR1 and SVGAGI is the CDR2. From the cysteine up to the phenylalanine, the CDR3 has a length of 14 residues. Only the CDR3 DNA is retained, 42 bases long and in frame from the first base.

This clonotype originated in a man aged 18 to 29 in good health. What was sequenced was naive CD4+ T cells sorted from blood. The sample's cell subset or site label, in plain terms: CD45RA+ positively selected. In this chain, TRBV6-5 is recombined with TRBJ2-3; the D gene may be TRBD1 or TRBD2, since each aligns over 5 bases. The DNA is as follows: TGTGCCAGCAGGCCAGGGTGGGGGACAGATACGCAGTATTTT. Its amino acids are CASRPGWGTDTQYF.